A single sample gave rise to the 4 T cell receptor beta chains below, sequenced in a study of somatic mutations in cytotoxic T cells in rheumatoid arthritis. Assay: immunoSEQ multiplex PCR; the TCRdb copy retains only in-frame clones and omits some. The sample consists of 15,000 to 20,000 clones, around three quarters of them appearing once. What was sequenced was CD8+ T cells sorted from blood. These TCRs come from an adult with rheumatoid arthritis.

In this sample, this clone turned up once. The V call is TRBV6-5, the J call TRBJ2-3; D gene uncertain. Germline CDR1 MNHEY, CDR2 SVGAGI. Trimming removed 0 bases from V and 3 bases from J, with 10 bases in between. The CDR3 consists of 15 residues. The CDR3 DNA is TGTGCCAGCAGTTACTCGACTTACACGACAGATACGCAGTATTTT. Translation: CASSYSTYTTDTQYF.

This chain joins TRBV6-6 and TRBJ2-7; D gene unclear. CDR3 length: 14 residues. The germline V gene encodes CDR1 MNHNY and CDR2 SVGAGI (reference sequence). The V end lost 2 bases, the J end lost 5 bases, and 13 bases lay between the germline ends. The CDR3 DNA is TGTGCCAGCAGTTACGCCCCTTCGGTAGACGAGCAGTACTTC. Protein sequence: CASSYAPSVDEQYF.

The CDR3 spells CASRLFLAGEETQYF. The CDR3 DNA sequence: TGTGCAAGTCGCTTATTTCTAGCGGGGGAAGAGACCCAGTACTTC. The rearrangement links TRBV12-2 to TRBJ2-5; the table's D call of TRBD2 was not tested on the DNA. TRBV12-2 is classified as a pseudogene. The CDR3 runs to 15 residues.

The CDR3 reads CASSPAGYNEQFF. CDR3 bases: TGTGCCAGCAGCCCCGCCGGGTACAATGAGCAGTTCTTC. V gene TRBV7-9 combines with J gene TRBJ2-1; no definite D call. The V end was cut by 5 bases, the J end by 4 bases, with 9 bases between. The CDR3 is made up of 13 amino acids. Per the germline V gene, CDR1 is SEHNR and CDR2 is FQNEAQ (reference sequence). Drawing the rest from reference TRBV7-9 and TRBJ2-1, the complete variable domain is DTGVSQNPRHKITKRGQNVTFRCDPISEHNRLYWYRQTLGQGPEFLTYFQNEAQLEKSRLLSDRFSAERPKGSFSTLEIQRTEQGDSAMYLCASSPAGYNEQFFGPGTRLTVL.